The 3 T cell receptor beta chains below all came from one sample that was sequenced in a study of blood T cell repertoires in COVID-19. Libraries were prepared by immunoSEQ multiplex PCR; TCRdb keeps only in-frame clonotypes and omits some of them. The sample consists of 250,000 to 400,000 clones, more than 75% of them appearing once. The sample taken for sequencing was PBMCs or T cells enriched from blood (not recorded which). The receptors derive from a woman under 40 who had recovered from COVID-19.

This clone has only one observation. In nucleotides, the CDR3 is TGTGCCAGCAGCTTATTGCAGGGCCGAGAGACCCAGTACTTC. This gives the protein CASSLLQGRETQYF. The chain carries TRBV7-9 and TRBJ2-5, with D possibly matching TRBD1 (5 bases). This CDR3 region has 14 residues. Trimming shortened V by 2 bases and J by 4 bases, and 11 bases separated the two germline ends. Looked up from germline, CDR1 is SEHNR and CDR2 is FQNEAQ (reference sequence).

The rearrangement links TRBV7-2 to TRBJ2-1; a weak D match, TRBD1 (5 bases). CDR1 SGHTA and CDR2 FQGNSA come from the germline V gene. Trimming stripped 5 bases from V and 5 bases from J, with 16 bases between. The CDR3 length is 15 residues. This CDR3 reads CASSLWLGLNNEQFF. CDR3 sequence (DNA): TGTGCCAGCAGCCTTTGGCTGGGGCTCAACAATGAGCAGTTCTTC.

V is TRBV6-5 and J is TRBJ2-5; TRBD1 matches at 7 bases. V trimming: 6 bases; J trimming: 4 bases; junction bases outside the gene matches: 8. CDR3 length equals 14 residues. CDR1 is MNHEY, CDR2 SVGAGI, per germline. The CDR3 spells CASSKTGRAETQYF. Here the CDR3 DNA reads TGTGCCAGCAGCAAGACAGGGAGAGCAGAGACCCAGTACTTC.